What follows are 18 T cell receptor beta chains derived from one specimen sequenced in a study of T cells after somatic rescue of genetic block. The repertoire was sequenced with immunoSEQ multiplex PCR; TCRdb's copy has only in-frame clones and lacks some. The sample includes approximately 10,000 clones, roughly 70% of them seen just once. The specimen was peripheral blood mononuclear cells (PBMCs). The receptors were gathered from a boy between 10 and 17 years old.

The genes are TRBV5-1 and TRBJ1-4; D gene unclear. The germline V gene encodes CDR1 SGHRS and CDR2 YFSETQ. V was trimmed by 3 bases and J by 6 bases, leaving 9 bases between them. This CDR3 region has 13 residues. CDR3 protein: CASSWAGDEKLFF. CDR3 DNA sequence: TGCGCCAGCAGCTGGGCGGGAGATGAAAAACTGTTTTTT. Using reference TRBV5-1 and TRBJ1-4 for the parts outside the CDR3, the full variable domain is KAGVTQTPRYLIKTRGQQVTLSCSPISGHRSVSWYQQTPGQGLQFLFEYFSETQRNKGNFPGRFSGRQFSNSRSEMNVSTLELGDSALYLCASSWAGDEKLFFGSGTQLSVL.

The chain joins TRBV30 to TRBJ1-4; D not resolved. V gave up 1 base and J gave up 7 bases, with 19 bases separating them. CDR1 is GTSNPN and CDR2 is SVGIG in the germline V gene (reference sequence). The CDR3 totals 16 residues. Here the CDR3 reads CAWSAYRPRMAEKLFF. CDR3 nucleotide sequence: TGTGCCTGGAGTGCCTACCGGCCCCGGATGGCTGAAAAACTGTTTTTT.

The gene calls are TRBV19 and TRBJ2-1; D gene unclear. Germline V gene sequence: CDR1 LNHDA, CDR2 SQIVND (reference sequence). The V and J ends lost 7 bases and 0 bases respectively, with 13 bases between them. This CDR3 contains 15 residues. CDR3 amino acids: CASKKGPSSYNEQFF. In nucleotides, the CDR3 is TGTGCCAGTAAGAAGGGTCCTAGCTCCTACAATGAGCAGTTCTTC.

CDR3 amino acids: CSVRTSGNEQFF. CDR3 coding DNA: TGCAGCGTACGGACGTCTGGTAATGAGCAGTTCTTC. The gene calls are TRBV29-1 and TRBJ2-1; D is undetermined. V was trimmed by 6 bases and J by 7 bases, leaving 13 bases between them. There are 12 residues in the CDR3. Per the germline V gene, CDR1 is SQVTM and CDR2 is ANQGSEA.

The rearrangement joins TRBV6-6 to TRBJ2-7, with 9 bases fitting TRBD2. The CDR3 has 16 residues. Trimming cost V 0 bases and J 1 base; bases outside gene matches: 4. Germline assignment: CDR1 MNHNY and CDR2 SVGAGI (reference sequence). CDR3: CASSYSFSGGSYEQYF. The DNA for the CDR3 is TGTGCCAGCAGTTACTCGTTTAGCGGGGGTTCCTACGAGCAGTACTTC.

V gene TRBV7-3 combines with J gene TRBJ1-2; tentative D call: TRBD1 (6 bases). Germline V gene sequence: CDR1 SGHTA, CDR2 FQGTGA. V was trimmed by 5 bases and J by 4 bases, leaving 11 bases between them. This CDR3 contains 13 residues. The CDR3 coding sequence is TGTGCCAGCAGCCAAGGCAGGGGCTATGGCTACACCTTC. Residues: CASSQGRGYGYTF.

The sample holds a few counts of this clone. This chain links TRBV10-3 with TRBJ2-7; D perhaps matches TRBD2 (5 bases). The length of the CDR3 is 12 residues. Germline V gene data show CDR1 as ENHRY and CDR2 as SYGVKD. The V and J ends lost 10 bases and 2 bases respectively, with 12 bases between them. This CDR3 reads CATRTPPYEQYF. CDR3 nucleotides: TGTGCCACCAGGACTCCTCCCTACGAGCAGTACTTC.

The chain carries TRBV6-5 and TRBJ2-3; TRBD2 aligns across 11 bases. This CDR3 region has 14 residues. V lost 5 bases and J lost 8; bases outside the gene matches: 6. CDR1 is MNHEY, CDR2 SVGAGI, per germline. The CDR3 nucleotides read TGTGCCAGCAGTACTAGCGGGAGTTTTAGTACGCAGTATTTT. Translation gives CASSTSGSFSTQYF.

This clone showed up just once. The rearrangement uses TRBV4-1 and TRBJ2-5, with D hard to call. Germline V gene data show CDR1 as MGHRA and CDR2 as YSYEKL. The CDR3 totals 12 residues. Trimming took off 0 bases at V and 5 bases at J, with 4 bases between the two ends. The CDR3 loop reads CASSQDRETQYF. In DNA, the CDR3 is TGCGCCAGCAGCCAAGATAGGGAGACCCAGTACTTC.

The V call is TRBV13, the J call TRBJ1-6; D gene uncertain. Germline CDR1 reads PRHDT; CDR2 reads FYEKMQ (reference sequence). V was shortened by 2 bases and J by 0 bases, with 2 bases between the two germline ends. This CDR3 has 14 amino acids. The CDR3 DNA reads TGTGCCAGCAGCTTATACTCCTATAATTCACCCCTCCACTTT. Translating gives CASSLYSYNSPLHF.

The sample holds one count of this clone. The chain uses TRBV18 and TRBJ1-2; D uncertain. Germline-derived CDR1 and CDR2 are KGHSH and LQKENI. This CDR3 spans 11 amino acids. The ends were cut back, 5 bases at V and 8 bases at J, with 9 bases in the middle. The CDR3 protein is CASSSVRGYTF. The CDR3 DNA reads as TGTGCCAGCTCATCGGTCCGCGGCTACACCTTC.

This clone came up a few times. V gene TRBV5-4 combines with J gene TRBJ2-4; perhaps TRBD2 as D (6 bases). The V and J ends lost 5 bases and 3 bases respectively, with 18 bases between them. CDR1 SGHNT and CDR2 YYREEE come from the germline V gene (reference sequence). CDR3 length equals 16 residues. The CDR3 nucleotides are TGTGCCAGCAGACCCAACGGGTCGGGACTCAAAAACATTCAGTACTTC. It translates to CASRPNGSGLKNIQYF.

The chain combines TRBV10-1 with TRBJ1-1; 9 nucleotides line up with TRBD1. V shed 6 bases, J shed 5 bases, and the junction held 1 base outside the gene matches. The CDR3 spans 12 residues. Germline CDR1 is WNHNN and CDR2 is SYGVQD (reference sequence). As DNA, the CDR3 is TGCGCCAGCAGGGGACAGGGAACTGAAGCTTTCTTT. This sequence encodes CASRGQGTEAFF.

The chain is built from TRBV7-9 and TRBJ2-3, with 7 bases aligning to TRBD2. Per the germline V gene, CDR1 is SEHNR and CDR2 is FQNEAQ (reference sequence). This CDR3 spans 14 amino acids. Germline trimming cut 1 base from V and 5 bases from J; bases unmatched to any gene: 3. CDR3 DNA: TGTGCCAGCAGCTTAGGGCCGGGGGGAGATACGCAGTATTTT. Protein product: CASSLGPGGDTQYF.

This clone was picked up a small number of times. The chain recombines TRBV5-4 with TRBJ2-7; D remains unclear. Germline V lookup: CDR1 SGHNT, CDR2 YYREEE (reference sequence). The V gene lost 0 bases and the J gene lost 0 bases, with 7 bases spanning the gap. The CDR3 consists of 14 residues. The DNA of the CDR3 is TGTGCCAGCAGCTTGGGCTCAAGCTCCTACGAGCAGTACTTC. Translated, it gives CASSLGSSSYEQYF.

The sample holds a few counts of this clone. This chain joins TRBV11-2 and TRBJ1-4, with D unresolved. Germline values: CDR1 SGHAT, CDR2 FQNNGV. CDR3 length: 14 residues. V was cut by 5 bases and J by 7 bases, with 14 bases left in between. The CDR3 protein is CASSPAPDFEKLFF. CDR3 coding DNA: TGTGCCAGCAGCCCCGCCCCAGATTTTGAAAAACTGTTTTTT.

The V and J genes are TRBV28 and TRBJ2-7, with 9 bases identical to TRBD1. The CDR3 has 13 amino acids. Germline assignment: CDR1 MDHEN and CDR2 SYDVKM. V trimming: 4 bases; J trimming: 7 bases; junction bases outside the gene matches: 5. CDR3: CASSWDRVGEQYF. The CDR3, as DNA: TGTGCCAGCAGTTGGGACAGGGTAGGGGAGCAGTACTTC.

The rearrangement joins TRBV10-3 to TRBJ2-5, with a tentative D call TRBD2 (7 bases). There are 14 residues in the CDR3. Trimming left V 7 bases short and J 4 bases short, with 16 bases between. Germline CDR1 ENHRY, CDR2 SYGVKD. CDR3 nucleotide sequence: TGTGCCATCATGAGGGGGGGCGCAGGAGAGACCCAGTACTTC. Translation gives CAIMRGGAGETQYF.